Presented here are 32 T cell receptor beta chains from one specimen sequenced in a study of blood T cell repertoires in COVID-19. Sequencing was performed with immunoSEQ multiplex PCR; in TCRdb, only in-frame clones are kept and a portion is missing. Found here are approximately 120,000 clones, more than 80% of them singletons; the top ten hold 0.95% to 1.3%. The source material was peripheral blood. Receptors originate from a human donor in a cohort sampled during active COVID-19.

The genes are TRBV18 and TRBJ1-3; D might be TRBD1 (6 bases). Trimming removed 5 bases from V and 3 bases from J, with 11 bases in between. The CDR3 length is 14 residues. In germline, CDR1 is KGHSH, CDR2 LQKENI. The CDR3 sequence: CASSTPGDGNTIYF. In DNA form, the CDR3 reads TGTGCCAGCTCAACCCCAGGGGATGGAAACACCATATATTTT.

The chain carries TRBV7-2 and TRBJ2-7; TRBD2 aligns across 8 bases. Germline values: CDR1 SGHTA, CDR2 FQGNSA. V shed 2 bases and J 9 bases; nucleotides not matched to a gene: 9. CDR3 size: 14 residues. The CDR3 DNA is TGTGCCAGCAGCTTAACCAGCGGGAGTCAAAGGCAGTACTTC. Its protein product is CASSLTSGSQRQYF.

V gene TRBV18 combines with J gene TRBJ2-5, with 7 bases matching TRBD1. Germline V gene sequence: CDR1 KGHSH, CDR2 LQKENI. CDR3 length: 14 residues. J gave up 6 bases and V 1 base, and 5 bases lay outside the gene matches. The CDR3: CASSPLPGGKTQYF. The DNA for the CDR3 is TGTGCCAGCTCACCACTTCCAGGGGGAAAGACCCAGTACTTC.

The V gene is TRBV12-5, the J gene TRBJ2-5; tentatively, D is TRBD2 (6 bases). The CDR3 runs 19 residues. Between the trimmed V and J ends, which lost 7 bases and 5 bases, there was a span of 32 bases. Looked up from germline, CDR1 is LGHNT and CDR2 is FRNRAP. CDR3 nucleotide sequence: TGTGCTAGTGCGGGGGTCTCAAAGGAAGCAGTCGAGGTTCGGGAGACCCAGTACTTC. Its translation is CASAGVSKEAVEVRETQYF.

This chain uses TRBV4-1 with TRBJ2-5; D perhaps matches TRBD2 (5 bases). In germline, CDR1 is MGHRA, CDR2 YSYEKL. With 4 bases removed from V and 5 bases from J, the gap between germline ends came to 23 bases. The length of the CDR3 is 17 residues. CDR3 in DNA: TGCGCCAGCAGCCGCGAACCAGTAGCGCCGCCGGGGGAGACCCAGTACTTC. This translates into CASSREPVAPPGETQYF.

The rearrangement joins TRBV29-1 to TRBJ2-3; TRBD2 is a possible D gene (5 bases). In germline, CDR1 is SQVTM, CDR2 ANQGSEA. V lost 3 bases and J 3 bases, leaving 7 bases between the germline ends. This CDR3 is 12 amino acids long. The CDR3 DNA sequence: TGCAGCGTTGACCGGGGTACAGATACGCAGTATTTT. Its protein is CSVDRGTDTQYF.

The rearrangement links TRBV5-1 to TRBJ1-4; 7 nucleotides line up with TRBD1. With 0 bases clipped from V and 3 bases from J, the junction kept 5 bases outside the gene matches. The germline V gene has CDR1 SGHRS and CDR2 YFSETQ. CDR3 length equals 16 residues. The CDR3 spells CASSLVPGGSNEKLFF. As DNA, the CDR3 is TGCGCCAGCAGCTTGGTGCCAGGGGGATCTAATGAAAAACTGTTTTTT.

As DNA, the CDR3 is TGCGCCAGCAGCCAAGAAGGAAGGGAGGCTACGCAGTATTTT. Translation gives CASSQEGREATQYF. The rearrangement links TRBV4-1 to TRBJ2-3; D may be TRBD2 (6 bases). Germline V gene sequence: CDR1 MGHRA, CDR2 YSYEKL. The CDR3 has 14 residues. Trimming pared 0 bases from V and 8 bases from J, leaving 12 bases between.

J is TRBJ2-5 and V is TRBV7-9, with unresolved D. Germline V CDR1 and CDR2: SEHNR, FQNEAQ (reference sequence). V gave up 1 base and J gave up 5 bases, with 8 bases separating them. The CDR3 contains 13 residues. This CDR3 reads CASSLVGGETQYF. CDR3 bases: TGTGCCAGCAGCTTAGTTGGCGGCGAGACCCAGTACTTC. Using reference TRBV7-9 and TRBJ2-5 for the parts outside the CDR3, the full variable domain is DTGVSQNPRHKITKRGQNVTFRCDPISEHNRLYWYRQTLGQGPEFLTYFQNEAQLEKSRLLSDRFSAERPKGSFSTLEIQRTEQGDSAMYLCASSLVGGETQYFGPGTRLLVL.

Details on this clone: The germline gene is not matched at one end of the junction; a read error may be the cause. V and J are TRBV6-1 and TRBJ1-6; D call uncertain. From germline, CDR1 is MNHNS and CDR2 SASEGT. This CDR3 region has 17 residues. The CDR3 is CASREDIGVSYNSPLHF. In DNA, the CDR3 is TGTGCCAGCAGGGAAGACATCGGAGTTTCCTATAATTCACCCCTCCACTTT.

The chain combines TRBV7-8 with TRBJ2-7, with D hard to call. Germline assignment: CDR1 SGHVS and CDR2 FQNEAQ. The ends were cut back, 3 bases at V and 0 bases at J, with 9 bases in the middle. The CDR3 extends over 14 amino acids. CDR3 region: CASSFRTSSYEQYF. CDR3 DNA: TGTGCCAGCAGCTTCCGTACGAGCTCCTACGAGCAGTACTTC.

The chain combines TRBV11-2 with TRBJ2-5, with 13 positions matching TRBD2. The CDR3 covers 15 residues. Germline V gene lookup returns CDR1 SGHAT and CDR2 FQNNGV. V lost 5 bases to trimming and J lost 4 bases; unmatched junction nucleotides: 4. CDR3 DNA sequence: TGTGCCAGCAGCCCCCGACTAGCGGGAGGAGAGACCCAGTACTTC. This codes for CASSPRLAGGETQYF.

The V call is TRBV6-4, the J call TRBJ2-7; 7 nucleotides line up with TRBD1. The CDR3 has 16 amino acids. V lost 1 base, J lost 0 bases, and 6 bases stayed unmatched. From germline, CDR1 is MRHNA and CDR2 SNTAGT. The CDR3 reads CASSDWDSPTSYEQYF. The DNA of the CDR3 is TGTGCCAGCAGTGACTGGGACAGTCCCACCTCCTACGAGCAGTACTTC.

V is TRBV4-2 and J is TRBJ1-6; D is uncertain. CDR1 and CDR2 (germline): LGHNA, YNFKEQ. This CDR3 spans 16 amino acids. Trimming stripped 3 bases from V and 5 bases from J, with 14 bases between. This chain's CDR3 is CASSHADTTNNSPLHF. The CDR3, as DNA: TGTGCCAGCAGCCATGCCGACACCACAAATAATTCACCCCTCCACTTT.

The CDR3 DNA reads as TGTGCCAGCAGCGATCCGGGACACCCAAAGGGAGAGACCCAGTACTTC. It yields the protein CASSDPGHPKGETQYF. The chain couples TRBV9 to TRBJ2-5; D is perhaps TRBD1 (6 bases). The V end lost 3 bases, the J end lost 4 bases, and 19 bases lay between the germline ends. The CDR3 runs 16 residues. Germline CDR1 is SGDLS and CDR2 is YYNGEE.

The count of this clone is one. The chain is built from TRBV5-1 and TRBJ2-7; D not certain. Per germline, CDR1 SGHRS and CDR2 YFSETQ. The CDR3 length is 15 residues. Deletions cut 0 bases from V and 4 bases from J, with 14 bases between. This CDR3 is CASSLAPGSPYEQYF. The CDR3 bases are TGCGCCAGCAGCTTGGCCCCGGGTTCTCCGTACGAGCAGTACTTC.

The chain recombines TRBV19 with TRBJ1-2, with TRBD1 identical over 9 bases. The CDR3 contains 13 residues. V was pared by 5 bases and J by 11 bases, with 9 bases of the junction left unmatched. Germline V CDR1 and CDR2: LNHDA, SQIVND (reference sequence). The DNA of the CDR3 is TGTGCCAGTAGTCCCGGAGGGACAGGGTGGTACACCTTC. This codes for CASSPGGTGWYTF. Drawing the rest from reference TRBV19 and TRBJ1-2, the complete variable domain is DGGITQSPKYLFRKEGQNVTLSCEQNLNHDAMYWYRQDPGQGLRLIYYSQIVNDFQKGDIAEGYSVSREKKESFPLTVTSAQKNPTAFYLCASSPGGTGWYTFGSGTRLTVV.

This clone is a singleton in its sample. The chain employs TRBV4-1 and TRBJ1-1; D gene uncertain. Trimming shortened V by 3 bases and J by 5 bases, and 25 bases separated the two germline ends. Per germline, CDR1 MGHRA and CDR2 YSYEKL. The CDR3 runs to 18 residues. This CDR3 is CASSHKDRGRFLGTEAFF. DNA for the CDR3: TGCGCCAGCAGCCACAAGGACCGGGGAAGGTTTCTGGGGACTGAAGCTTTCTTT.

This chain joins TRBV9 and TRBJ2-3; TRBD2 agrees at 7 bases. V shed 9 bases, J shed 6 bases, and the junction held 13 bases outside the gene matches. This CDR3 comprises 14 residues. Germline values: CDR1 SGDLS, CDR2 YYNGEE. The CDR3 here is CATNGGGRTDTQYF. CDR3 nucleotide sequence: TGTGCCACCAACGGCGGGGGACGTACGGATACGCAGTATTTT. Drawing the rest from reference TRBV9 and TRBJ2-3, the complete variable domain is DSGVTQTPKHLITATGQRVTLRCSPRSGDLSVYWYQQSLDQGLQFLIQYYNGEERAKGNILERFSAQQFPDLHSELNLSSLELGDSALYFCATNGGGRTDTQYFGPGTRLTVL.

The rearrangement joins TRBV4-3 to TRBJ1-2, with 11 nucleotides matching TRBD1. Losses at the gene ends were 4 bases for V and 4 bases for J; bases not matched to a gene: 2. The germline CDR1 and CDR2 sequences are LGHNA and YSLEER. This CDR3 has 14 amino acids. The CDR3 here is CASSRDRGGYGYTF. CDR3 nucleotide sequence: TGCGCCAGCAGCCGGGACAGGGGGGGCTATGGCTACACCTTC.

V and J are TRBV5-1 and TRBJ2-1, with 7 bases that match TRBD1. Germline CDR1 is SGHRS and CDR2 is YFSETQ. This CDR3 region has 13 residues. V shed 4 bases, J shed 7 bases, and the junction held 5 bases outside the gene matches. Here the CDR3 DNA reads TGCGCCAGCAGCAAGGACAGGAAGAATGAGCAGTTCTTC. Amino acid sequence: CASSKDRKNEQFF.

The chain recombines TRBV10-3 with TRBJ1-1; a weak D match, TRBD1 (6 bases). Germline CDR1 is ENHRY and CDR2 is SYGVKD. V was trimmed by 6 bases and J by 0 bases, leaving 11 bases between them. The CDR3 is 14 amino acids. As DNA, the CDR3 is TGTGCCATCAGGAGAGGACAGTTGAACACTGAAGCTTTCTTT. Protein product: CAIRRGQLNTEAFF.

The J gene is TRBJ2-7, the V gene TRBV7-2; TRBD2 matches 9 bases. V shed 7 bases and J 4 bases; nucleotides not matched to a gene: 8. This CDR3 region has 14 residues. The germline CDR1 and CDR2 sequences are SGHTA and FQGNSA. CDR3 coding DNA: TGTGCCAGCACCGTAGCGGGAGCTAGTTACGAGCAGTACTTC. Translating gives CASTVAGASYEQYF.

The J gene is TRBJ2-7, the V gene TRBV5-6; perhaps TRBD2 as D (6 bases). The V and J ends lost 2 bases and 3 bases respectively, with 12 bases between them. The CDR3 extends over 14 amino acids. Germline CDR1 and CDR2: SGHDT and YYEEEE. The DNA of the CDR3 is TGTGCCAGCAGCTTTCGAGGGACTTACTACGAGCAGTACTTC. Residues: CASSFRGTYYEQYF.

The chain links TRBV2 to TRBJ2-1, with 10 bases aligning to TRBD1. V lost 6 bases, J lost 3 bases, and 5 bases stayed unmatched. The CDR3 runs to 15 residues. Germline lookup yields CDR1 SNHLY and CDR2 FYNNEI. CDR3 coding DNA: TGTGCCAGCAGAACCGGACAGGGGGTCTACAATGAGCAGTTCTTC. Translated, it gives CASRTGQGVYNEQFF.

The chain employs TRBV3-1 (or the pseudogene TRBV3-2) and TRBJ1-4; TRBD1 agrees at 9 bases. Germline CDR1 reads LGHDT; CDR2 reads YNNKEL (reference sequence). J gave up 8 bases and V 6 bases, and 13 bases lay outside the gene matches. The CDR3 extends over 16 amino acids. CDR3 DNA: TGTGCCAGCAGATCCTCCCGACAGGGGGTCGTGGAAAAACTGTTTTTT. It translates to CASRSSRQGVVEKLFF.

The genes are TRBV28 and TRBJ1-1; no clear D. V was cut by 7 bases and J by 0 bases, with 6 bases left in between. The V gene's germline CDR1 is MDHEN and CDR2 SYDVKM. This CDR3 region has 12 residues. In DNA, the CDR3 is TGTGCCAGCATTAAGCTGAACACTGAAGCTTTCTTT. Translated: CASIKLNTEAFF.

This chain links TRBV7-2 with TRBJ2-7; D possibly corresponds to TRBD1 (5 bases). The germline V and J ends were trimmed by 7 bases and 2 bases, with 15 bases remaining between them. This CDR3 has 14 residues. Per the germline V gene, CDR1 is SGHTA and CDR2 is FQGNSA. CDR3 nucleotide sequence: TGTGCCAGCACCCCTCGACAGCGCCCCTACGAGCAGTACTTC. As protein: CASTPRQRPYEQYF.

This chain links TRBV7-9 with TRBJ1-4; 8 nucleotides match TRBD1. The CDR3 loop spans 14 amino acids. The V segment lost 3 bases and the J segment 5 bases; nucleotides outside the gene matches: 2. Looked up from germline, CDR1 is SEHNR and CDR2 is FQNEAQ (reference sequence). CDR3 nucleotides: TGTGCCAGCAGCTTTAGACAGGGGAATGAAAAACTGTTTTTT. Encoded protein: CASSFRQGNEKLFF.

A note on this clone: Other DNA sequences in this sample translate to the same CDR3. This chain links TRBV4-3 with TRBJ2-6; D not resolved. The germline V gene has CDR1 LGHNA and CDR2 YSLEER. The V gene lost 0 bases and the J gene lost 0 bases, with 3 bases spanning the gap. This CDR3 contains 15 residues. The CDR3 coding sequence is TGCGCCAGCAGCCAAGATAACTCTGGGGCCAACGTCCTGACTTTC. This gives the protein CASSQDNSGANVLTF.

The chain recombines TRBV19 with TRBJ1-2; tentatively, D is TRBD1 (6 bases). This CDR3 has 17 residues. Germline V gene sequence: CDR1 LNHDA, CDR2 SQIVND (reference sequence). Between the trimmed V and J ends, which lost 6 bases and 4 bases, there was a span of 24 bases. The CDR3 loop reads CASRGPGRGLWGYGYTF. The CDR3 DNA sequence: TGTGCCAGTAGAGGACCCGGGCGGGGGCTGTGGGGCTATGGCTACACCTTC.

In its sample, this clone was seen once. V gene TRBV11-2 combines with J gene TRBJ2-7; 8 nucleotides line up with TRBD1. Trimming took 4 bases from V and 4 from J; bases not matched to a gene: 9. The CDR3 has 15 residues. The germline gives CDR1 SGHAT, CDR2 FQNNGV. DNA of the CDR3: TGTGCCAGCAGCTCCATTTCGGGGACAGGATACGAGCAGTACTTC. It yields the protein CASSSISGTGYEQYF.